This T cell receptor (beta chain) comes out of a study of neurological immune-mediated disorders. The starting material, 2 million PBMCs stored at -80 C, gave rise to the unsorted libraries. TCRdb analysed the 5' RACE reads with MiXCR anew, one entry per CDR3 protein. The data show some 26,000 distinct CDR3 sequences, under 8% seen once. V lost 2 bases and J lost 0; bases outside the gene matches: 3. Germline V lookup: CDR1 SGHVS, CDR2 FQNEAQ. The CDR3 consists of 15 residues. This clonotype was counted at least ten times. The specimen was PBMCs. The receptor comes from a woman in her fifties or sixties in good health. The chain couples TRBV7-8 to TRBJ2-7; 8 nucleotides agree with TRBD1. The CDR3: CASSLRDRSSYEQYF. CDR3 in DNA: TGTGCCAGCAGCTTAAGGGACAGGAGCTCCTACGAGCAGTACTTC.